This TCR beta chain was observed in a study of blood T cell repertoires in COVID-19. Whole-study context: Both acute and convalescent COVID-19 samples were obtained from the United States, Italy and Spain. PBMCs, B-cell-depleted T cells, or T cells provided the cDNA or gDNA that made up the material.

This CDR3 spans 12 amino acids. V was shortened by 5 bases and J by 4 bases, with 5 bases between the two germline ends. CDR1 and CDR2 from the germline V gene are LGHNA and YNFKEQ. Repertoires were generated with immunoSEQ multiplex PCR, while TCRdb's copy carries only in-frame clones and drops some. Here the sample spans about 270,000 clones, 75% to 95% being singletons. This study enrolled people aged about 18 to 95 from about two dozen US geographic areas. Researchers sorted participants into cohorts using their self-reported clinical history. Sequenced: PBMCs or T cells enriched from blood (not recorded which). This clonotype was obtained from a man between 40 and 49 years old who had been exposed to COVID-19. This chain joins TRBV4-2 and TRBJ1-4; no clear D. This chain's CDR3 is CASSDNNEKLFF. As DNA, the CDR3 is TGTGCCAGCAGCGACAATAATGAAAAACTGTTTTTT.